The entry that follows covers one TCR beta chain sequence. Reverse transcribing all isolated RNA meant expressed TCRB transcripts were sequenced. Sequencing was performed with immunoSEQ multiplex PCR; in TCRdb, only in-frame clones are kept and a portion is missing. The sample consists of some 900,000 clones, roughly 16% of them appearing once. The data stem from a study of beta chain features in type 1 diabetes. Germline V gene data show CDR1 as MNHNS and CDR2 as SASEGT. Between the trimmed V and J ends, which lost 7 bases and 8 bases, there was a span of 17 bases. The CDR3 has 13 amino acids. Sequencing was performed on naive CD4+ T cells from blood. The TCR was taken from a woman aged 18-29 years in good health. The chain employs TRBV6-1 and TRBJ1-2, with TRBD1 as a possible D gene (6 bases). CDR3 DNA: TGTGCCAGCAACCCTAGGGGGGCCGGCGGCTACACCTTC. Translating gives CASNPRGAGGYTF.